This T cell receptor (beta chain) came from a study of T cells in Graves' hyperthyroidism and ophthalmopathy. Across the study: Blood was drawn when the patient was first diagnosed and still untreated.

This clonotype was observed many times. Those patients with uncontrolled infection, other autoimmune disease, pregnancy or lactation were excluded. Clinical symptoms, serum thyroxine and TRAb, thyroid ultrasound and orbital computed tomography together formed the diagnostic basis. The PBMCs were sourced from fresh peripheral blood (less than 11 ml). Amplified regions were TCR beta CDR3 sequences from RNA transcripts. The HTBI primer set was used in a first-round RT-PCR of the TCR CDR3. TCRdb independently ran MiXCR on the multiplex PCR reads; one entry per CDR3 protein. The table includes under 350,000 distinct CDR3 sequences, about 20% detected once. Per the germline V gene, CDR1 is LNHNV and CDR2 is YYDKDF (reference sequence). Deletions cut 0 bases from V and 5 bases from J, with 10 bases between. The CDR3 contains 14 residues.

What was sequenced was blood. The rearrangement uses TRBV15 and TRBJ1-1; D remains unclear. The receptor was derived from a woman aged 50 to 60 with Graves' hyperthyroidism. The CDR3 DNA follows: TGTGCCACCAGCAGAGACAGCCCGAGGACTGAAGCTTTCTTT. Its translation: CATSRDSPRTEAFF.